This T cell receptor (beta chain) was observed in a study of OX40 agonist ivuxolimab in advanced cancers. Study-wide background: Allowance was made for prior anti-PD-1, anti-PD-L1 or anti-CTLA-4 therapy, and about 40% had some. Three patients responded partially, comprising one with hepatocellular carcinoma and two with cutaneous melanoma.

On this clone itself: The antigen is unknown.

Trimming took off 4 bases at V and 6 bases at J, with 17 bases between the two ends. Germline loops: CDR1 SGHRS, CDR2 YFSETQ. The CDR3 covers 15 residues. Study results and caveats: Still undetermined is the antigen specificity of the expanded peripheral T cells.

Profiling relied on immunoSEQ multiplex PCR, and the TCRdb table lists in-frame clones only, not all of them. The profile covers tens of thousands of clones, with about nine tenths appearing a single time and roughly 0.77% taken by the ten largest. The sample was CD4+ or CD8+ T cells sorted from blood, taken in a trial of the OX40 agonist ivuxolimab. The TCR comes from an adult with an advanced solid tumor such as melanoma, head and neck, liver or kidney cancer. The chain couples TRBV5-1 to TRBJ2-4; TRBD2 might be the D (5 bases). The CDR3 DNA follows: TGCGCCAGCAGCGCTGGCGGACCAGGAGGAAACATTCAGTACTTC. It yields the protein CASSAGGPGGNIQYF.